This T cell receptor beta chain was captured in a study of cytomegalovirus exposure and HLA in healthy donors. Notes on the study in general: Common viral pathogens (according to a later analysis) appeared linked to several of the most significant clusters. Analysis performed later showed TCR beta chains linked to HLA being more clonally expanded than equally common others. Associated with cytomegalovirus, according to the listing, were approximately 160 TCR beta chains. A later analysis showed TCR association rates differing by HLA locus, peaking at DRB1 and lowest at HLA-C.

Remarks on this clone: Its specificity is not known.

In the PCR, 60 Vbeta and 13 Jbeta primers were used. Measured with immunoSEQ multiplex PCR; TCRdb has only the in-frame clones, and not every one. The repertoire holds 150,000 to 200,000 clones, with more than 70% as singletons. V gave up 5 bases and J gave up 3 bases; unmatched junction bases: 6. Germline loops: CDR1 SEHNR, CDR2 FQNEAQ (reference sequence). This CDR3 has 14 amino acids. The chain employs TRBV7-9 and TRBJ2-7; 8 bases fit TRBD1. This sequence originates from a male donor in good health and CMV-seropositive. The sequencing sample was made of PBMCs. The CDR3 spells CASSRPDRDYEQYF. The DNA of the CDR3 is TGTGCCAGCAGCCGACCGGACAGGGACTACGAGCAGTACTTC.